A single TCR beta chain is shown here with its context. Its antigen is unknown. Per-base qualities were not stored, and no clone one base away is much larger. The time point label here, explained by the study, means: week 11, during vaccination. Each vaccine dose, consisting of 300 ug of a 20-mer mutant IDH1 peptide in Montanide, was administered subcutaneously with topical imiquimod. The donors had newly diagnosed IDH1-mutant astrocytomas of WHO grade 3 or 4 that showed loss of nuclear ATRX. The samples were drawn from NOA16, a multicentre, single-arm, open-label phase I trial in Germany that tested a mutant IDH1 peptide vaccine in humans for the first time. Genomic DNA for TCRB sequencing was extracted from EDTA blood using the DNeasy Blood and Tissue Kit. The data were obtained in a study of a mutant IDH1 vaccine in newly diagnosed glioma (dated by TCRdb to about 2021). Looking at the study overall: Across visits V03 through V10, patients got a total of eight vaccinations, given in weeks 1, 3, 5, 7, 11, 15, 19 and 23. Vaccination began 4-6 weeks after radiotherapy alone, or alongside temozolomide cycles in the chemotherapy-containing groups. Of the 32 patients who were treated, about 60% were male and approximately 38% were female, and the mean age was about 37 years. Before enrollment, patients had received standard therapy of radiotherapy alone, temozolomide alone, or radiochemotherapy with temozolomide; most received the combination. Peripheral blood samples were drawn at six visits, namely V03 (baseline), V05, V07, V10, V12 and V13. Longitudinal TCRB deep sequencing was done for 25 treated patients, wherever samples were available for exploratory analyses. The investigation overall reported the following: Selection of PBMC samples for TCRB deep sequencing was based on availability. According to the authors, sample limitations meant that analyses of patient blood samples could not be reproduced. Changes in the top peripheral T cell clonotypes picked up by TCRB sequencing did not appear to be linked to pseudoprogression. Immune responses induced by the vaccine were seen in approximately 93% of patients across multiple MHC alleles.

Germline trimming amounts to 1 base on V and 0 bases on J, with 2 as the count of junction bases outside the gene matches. From the germline V gene, CDR1 is MGHRA and CDR2 is YSYEKL. Its CDR3 holds 16 amino acids, cysteine through phenylalanine. Only the CDR3 DNA is retained, 48 bases long and in frame from the first base. Library construction relied on the immunoSEQ multiplex PCR assay. Following the manufacturer's protocol, the hsTCRB Kit was used to amplify rearranged TCR beta chain sequences. Sequencing of TCRB libraries was carried out on an Illumina MiSeq. Turning to the authors' computational methods: The proprietary platform of the kit vendor was used for demultiplexing, trimming and gene mapping. TCRdb took over this immuneACCESS table, retaining in-frame rearrangements with V and J assigned. Such tables are incomplete; in checked studies, under half of the missing clones stem from an unresolved V gene, and the remainder is unexplained. That table is the source of V, J and clone size, and D and trimming were worked out from the DNA. The sample table records tens of thousands of clones; around 91% of these occur just once. Around 21% of the sample comes from the top ten.

The chain is made from TRBV4-1 and TRBJ1-4, with 7 bases matching TRBD1. The material was PBMCs, obtained from a glioma patient whose treatment included an IDH1 peptide vaccine. The clonotype was recovered from a man between 18 and 35 years old with glioma. The nucleotides are TGCGCCAGCAGCCAAGGGACAGGAGCAACTAATGAAAAACTGTTTTTT. This yields the protein CASSQGTGATNEKLFF.